The clone carrying this T cell receptor (beta chain) has at least ten counts. The data belong to a study of tumor-infiltrating lymphocytes in primary liver carcinoma. A constant-region primer primed TCR beta cDNA synthesis from 500 ng of total RNA. Nested multiplex PCR, run for three rounds with slightly modified ARM-PCR, yielded TCR beta libraries. The two initial PCR rounds, about 9 cycles each, used TRBV1-TRBV30 forward and C-beta reverse primers. TCRdb re-called the multiplex PCR reads through MiXCR, storing one row per CDR3 protein. The repertoire holds 99,000 or so distinct CDR3 sequences, with around 83% as singletons. The source material, 20-30 mg of unsorted bulk tissue, was used to co-extract RNA and DNA. The ends lost 5 bases at V and 2 bases at J; junction bases unmatched: 7. Per the germline V gene, CDR1 is MNHEY and CDR2 is SVGEGT. The CDR3 contains 16 residues.

Sequencing was carried out using liver tumor tissue from sampling region 3. The sample's subset: tumor region T3, left-lateral pole. The chain links TRBV6-2 or TRBV6-3 to TRBJ2-3; 10 bases fit TRBD2. This sequence originates from a man aged 40-49 years with primary liver carcinoma and hepatitis B virus infection. The CDR3 DNA reads as TGTGCCAGCAGTCGAGACGGACTAGCGGCCACAGATACGCAGTATTTT. This sequence encodes CASSRDGLAATDTQYF.